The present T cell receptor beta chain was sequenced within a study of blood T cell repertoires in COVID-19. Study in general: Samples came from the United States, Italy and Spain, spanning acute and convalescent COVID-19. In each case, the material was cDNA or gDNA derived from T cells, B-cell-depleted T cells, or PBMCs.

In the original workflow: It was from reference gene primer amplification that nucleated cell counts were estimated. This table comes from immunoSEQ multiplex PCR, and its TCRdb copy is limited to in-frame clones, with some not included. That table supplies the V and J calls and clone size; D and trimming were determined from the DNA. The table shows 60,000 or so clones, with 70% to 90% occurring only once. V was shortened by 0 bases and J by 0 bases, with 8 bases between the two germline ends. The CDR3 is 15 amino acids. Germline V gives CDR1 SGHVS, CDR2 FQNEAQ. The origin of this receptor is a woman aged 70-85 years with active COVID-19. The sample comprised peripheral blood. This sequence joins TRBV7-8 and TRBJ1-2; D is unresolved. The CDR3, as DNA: TGTGCCAGCAGCTTAGCGGCCGGGACTAACTATGGCTACACCTTC. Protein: CASSLAAGTNYGYTF.